Listed below are T cell receptor beta chains from one sample, sequenced in a study of blood T cell repertoires in COVID-19. Measured with immunoSEQ multiplex PCR; TCRdb has only the in-frame clones, and not every one. This table holds some 58,000 clones, roughly 77% found once. Sequencing was done on a sample of peripheral blood. The receptors here all came from a man aged 55 to 70 with COVID-19, enrolled during active disease. Both conserved end residues are part of each CDR3. A D gene is named only where the DNA matches it firmly. The size of a clone is reported for some rows only, either as once, few or many, or as a class for expanded clones.

size	V	D	J	DNA	CDR3
.	TRBV5-4	TRBD1	TRBJ2-2	TGTGCCAGCAGCTTGGACGGGACAGTGAACACCGGGGAGCTGTTTTTT	CASSLDGTVNTGELFF
.	TRBV7-3	TRBD1	TRBJ1-1	TGTGCCAGCAAACAGGGGGCGAACACTGAAGCTTTCTTT	CASKQGANTEAFF
.	TRBV7-9	TRBD2	TRBJ2-1	TGTGCCAGCAGCTCGCCGATAGCGGGGTCTAGTAAGGATGAGCAGTTCTTC	CASSSPIAGSSKDEQFF
.	TRBV5-4	.	TRBJ1-2	TGTGCCAGCAGCTCGACAATCCCCTATGGCTACACCTTC	CASSSTIPYGYTF
.	TRBV6-5	.	TRBJ1-5	TGTGCCAGCAGGGGGGCAGGGTTCGCCAATCAGCCCCAGCATTTT	CASRGAGFANQPQHF
.	TRBV11-2	.	TRBJ1-2	TGTGCCAGCAGGGGGCTCATGAAGTCTGGCTACACCTTC	CASRGLMKSGYTF
.	TRBV6-5	.	TRBJ2-7	TGTGCCAGCGTCCCGAGTTTTCCCTACGAGCAGTACTTC	CASVPSFPYEQYF
.	TRBV4-1	TRBD2	TRBJ2-1	TGCGCCAGCAGCCAAGATCGAGCGGGGCAGGAGAATGAGCAGTTCTTC	CASSQDRAGQENEQFF
.	TRBV5-4	TRBD1	TRBJ1-2	TGTGCCAGCAGCTTACCCTCAACAGGGGATGATGGCTACACCTTC	CASSLPSTGDDGYTF
.	TRBV5-1	.	TRBJ2-1	TGCGCCAGCAGCTTTAGCGCCCATAGCTCCTACAATGAGCAGTTCTTC	CASSFSAHSSYNEQFF
.	TRBV19	.	TRBJ1-5	TGTGCCAGTAGAACTACCGGGTTCAATCAGCCCCAGCATTTT	CASRTTGFNQPQHF
.	TRBV5-1	TRBD2	TRBJ2-5	TGCGCCAGCAGCCCCCTAGCGGGACTCGTCCAAGAGACCCAGTACTTC	CASSPLAGLVQETQYF
.	TRBV6-5	TRBD1	TRBJ1-1	TGTGCCAGCAGTTACCCAGCAGGGGGGAACACTGAAGCTTTCTTT	CASSYPAGGNTEAFF
.	TRBV5-6	.	TRBJ2-3	TGTGCCAGCAGCTTGCTAGTATCAGATACGCAGTATTTT	CASSLLVSDTQYF
.	TRBV2	.	TRBJ2-7	TGTGCCAGCAGGGGGGGACAGCTACCCTACGAGCAGTACTTC	CASRGGQLPYEQYF
.	TRBV2	TRBD1	TRBJ2-5	TGTGCCAGCAGGGAGCAGGGGGCGCCGGGGGAGACCCAGTACTTC	CASREQGAPGETQYF
.	TRBV27	.	TRBJ2-1	TGTGCCAGCAGTGTCTCACAGGGTCGCTCCTACAATGAGCAGTTCTTC	CASSVSQGRSYNEQFF
.	TRBV19	.	TRBJ2-6	TGTGCCAGTAGCCTAGACAGGCCCGGGGCCAACGTCCTGACTTTC	CASSLDRPGANVLTF
.	TRBV7-2	.	TRBJ2-7	TGTGCCAGCAGCTTCTATCCAGTCGGGAGCAGGTCGGGAGAGCAGTACTTC	CASSFYPVGSRSGEQYF
.	TRBV14	.	TRBJ2-1	TGTGCCAGCAGCCCCGTGAGCTCCTACAATGAGCAGTTCTTC	CASSPVSSYNEQFF
.	TRBV7-2	.	TRBJ2-3	TGTGCCAGCAGCCCCCCAGCGGGCCCACGTGATACGCAGTATTTT	CASSPPAGPRDTQYF
.	TRBV11-2	TRBD1	TRBJ2-2	TGTGCCAGCAGCCCCCAGGGACAGGGGCCCGGGGAGCTGTTTTTT	CASSPQGQGPGELFF
.	TRBV2	TRBD2	TRBJ2-1	TGTGCCAGCAGTGTCCTCGGGGGAGGTAGCGGGAGGGCAAATGAGCAGTTCTTC	CASSVLGGGSGRANEQFF
.	TRBV10-3	TRBD1	TRBJ2-7	TGTGCCATCAAGGGGGCTGACCTCTACGAGCAGTACTTC	CAIKGADLYEQYF
.	TRBV5-1	TRBD2	TRBJ2-1	TGCGCCAGCAGTTCTTCACTAGCGACGAGCTCCTACAATGAGCAGTTCTTC	CASSSSLATSSYNEQFF
once	TRBV7-3	.	TRBJ2-2	TGTGCCAGCAGCTTATGGAGGGCTGTGAACACCGGGGAGCTGTTTTTT	CASSLWRAVNTGELFF
.	TRBV27	.	TRBJ2-1	TGTGCCAGCAGTTCCTCGAGTGAGCAGTTCTTC	CASSSSSEQFF
.	TRBV19	TRBD1	TRBJ2-7	TGTGCCAGTAGGGGGACAGGCGGGTACGAGCAGTACTTC	CASRGTGGYEQYF
.	TRBV2	.	TRBJ2-1	TGTGCCAGCAGGCGGGACCACTGCCAGTTCTTC	CASRRDHCQFF
.	TRBV19	TRBD2	TRBJ2-1	TGTGCCAGTAGTATAATGGGGAGCGGTACTAGCGGGGGGCCCAACAATGAGCAGTTCTTC	CASSIMGSGTSGGPNNEQFF
.	TRBV30	.	TRBJ1-2	TGTGCCTGGAGCGTCTATGGCTACACCTTC	CAWSVYGYTF
few	TRBV9	.	TRBJ1-4	TGTGCCAGCAGCGTAGCTACGTGGGACAAACCTTCCCCAACTAATGAAAAACTGTTTTTT	CASSVATWDKPSPTNEKLFF
.	TRBV5-1	.	TRBJ2-1	TGCGCCAGCAGCTTGGCCCAGGGTCCAGATGAGCAGTTCTTC	CASSLAQGPDEQFF